The clone carrying this T cell receptor (beta chain) was detected ten times or more. What it binds is not known. A quantitative 5'-RACE method, one with molecular barcodes, was used to make TCR beta libraries. MiXCR, run by TCRdb on the 5' RACE reads, gives a single entry per CDR3 protein. The profile covers 50,000 to 65,000 distinct CDR3 sequences, with 6.5% to 9% appearing a single time and over 6.5% taken by the ten largest. The sample originates from a study of CD8 T cells in ankylosing spondylitis. Study results and limitations: Within peripheral blood, clones linked to disease were CD8+ and relatively rare.

V lost 8 bases and J lost 5, with 15 bases in between. CDR1 and CDR2 from the germline V gene are SGHVS and FNYEAQ. The CDR3 length is 14 residues. The source material was blood, either unsorted or a sorted T cell fraction (not recorded which). The rearrangement joins TRBV7-6 to TRBJ2-2; D gene uncertain. The TCR was taken from a female donor with ankylosing spondylitis or in good health (not recorded which). This chain's CDR3 is CASATRVETGELFF. The CDR3 region has the DNA TGTGCCAGCGCGACACGGGTGGAGACCGGGGAGCTGTTTTTT. Full variable domain (remainder filled in from reference TRBV7-6 and TRBJ2-2): GAGVSQSPRYKVTKRGQDVALRCDPISGHVSLYWYRQALGQGPEFLTYFNYEAQQDKSGLPNDRFSAERPEGSISTLTIQRTEQRDSAMYRCASATRVETGELFFGEGSRLTVL.